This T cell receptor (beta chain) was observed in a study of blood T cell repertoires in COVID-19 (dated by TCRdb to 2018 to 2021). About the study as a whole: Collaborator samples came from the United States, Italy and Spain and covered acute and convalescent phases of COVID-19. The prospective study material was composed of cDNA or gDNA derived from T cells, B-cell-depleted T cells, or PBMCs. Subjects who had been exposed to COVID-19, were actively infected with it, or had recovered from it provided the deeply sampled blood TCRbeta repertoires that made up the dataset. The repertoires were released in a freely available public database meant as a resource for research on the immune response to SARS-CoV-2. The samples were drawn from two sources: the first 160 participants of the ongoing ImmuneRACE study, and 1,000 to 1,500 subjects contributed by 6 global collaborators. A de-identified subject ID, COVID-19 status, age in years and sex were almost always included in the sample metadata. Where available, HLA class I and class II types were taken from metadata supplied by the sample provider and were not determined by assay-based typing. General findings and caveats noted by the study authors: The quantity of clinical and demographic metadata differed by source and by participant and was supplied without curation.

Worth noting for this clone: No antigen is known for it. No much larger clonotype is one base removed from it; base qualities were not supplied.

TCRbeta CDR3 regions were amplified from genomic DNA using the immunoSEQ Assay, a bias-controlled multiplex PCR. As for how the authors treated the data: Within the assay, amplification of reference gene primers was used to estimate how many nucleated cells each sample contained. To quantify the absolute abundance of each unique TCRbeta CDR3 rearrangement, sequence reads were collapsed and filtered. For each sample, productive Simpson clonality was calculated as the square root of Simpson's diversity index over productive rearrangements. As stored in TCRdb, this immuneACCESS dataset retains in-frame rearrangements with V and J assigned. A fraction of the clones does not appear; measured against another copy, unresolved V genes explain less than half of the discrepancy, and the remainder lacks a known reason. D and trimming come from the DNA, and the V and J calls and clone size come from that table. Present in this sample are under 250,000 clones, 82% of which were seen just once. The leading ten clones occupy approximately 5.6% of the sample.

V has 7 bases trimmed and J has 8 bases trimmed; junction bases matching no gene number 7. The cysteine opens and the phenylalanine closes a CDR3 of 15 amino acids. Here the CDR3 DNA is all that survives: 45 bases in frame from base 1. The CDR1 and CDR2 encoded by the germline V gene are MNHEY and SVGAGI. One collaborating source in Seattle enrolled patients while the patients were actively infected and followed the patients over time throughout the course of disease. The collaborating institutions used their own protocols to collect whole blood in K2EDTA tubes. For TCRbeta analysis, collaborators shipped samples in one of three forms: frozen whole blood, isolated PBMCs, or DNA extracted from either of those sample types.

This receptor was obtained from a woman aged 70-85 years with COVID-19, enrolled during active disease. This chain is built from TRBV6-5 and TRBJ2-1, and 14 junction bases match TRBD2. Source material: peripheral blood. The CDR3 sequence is CASNSGLAGAHEQFF. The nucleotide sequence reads TGTGCCAGCAACTCGGGACTAGCGGGAGCCCATGAGCAGTTCTTC.